This T cell receptor beta chain was recorded in a study of cytotoxic CD8 clonotypes in ibrutinib-treated CLL. The CDR3 is made up of 16 amino acids. The ends were cut back, 6 bases at V and 0 bases at J, with 21 bases in the middle. Germline lookup yields CDR1 SQVTM and CDR2 ANQGSEA. Points from the study as a whole: There were few public clonotypes, and on treatment they contracted or stayed stable.

Depth targeted 1 in 200,000 to 1 in 1 million T cells, averaging 10x coverage per clonotype. Repertoires were generated with immunoSEQ multiplex PCR, while TCRdb's copy carries only in-frame clones and drops some. The top ten hold under 15% of the sample, which has more than 150,000 clones, about 72% seen once. PBMCs that had been cryopreserved were the source of approximately 2 micrograms of genomic DNA for TCR beta libraries. As concerns this clone: Antigen specificity is unknown.

The material was PBMCs, obtained after 24 months of ibrutinib treatment. The clonotype comes from a human donor with chronic lymphocytic leukemia. The J gene is TRBJ2-7, the V gene TRBV29-1, with a weak D call TRBD2 (6 bases). In DNA form, the CDR3 reads TGCAGCGTAAGTGGCGGGGAAACAGCTTTCTCCTACGAGCAGTACTTC. Residues: CSVSGGETAFSYEQYF.